The 6 T cell receptor beta chains reported below all come from one sample, sequenced in a study of STAT5B mutations in CD4+ large granular lymphocyte leukemia. TCRdb's copy holds only in-frame clones and misses some; the assay was immunoSEQ multiplex PCR. The table lists 20,000 to 25,000 clones, roughly three quarters of them singletons, with roughly 0.4% in the top ten. What was sequenced was CD4+ T cells from blood buffy coats. These receptor sequences come from a human donor in good health.

The chain couples TRBV4-1 to TRBJ2-5; a possible D gene is TRBD1 (6 bases). The ends were cut back, 0 bases at V and 7 bases at J, with 18 bases in the middle. The CDR3 runs 16 residues. From germline, CDR1 is MGHRA and CDR2 YSYEKL. CDR3 sequence reads: CASSQDFEGESRTQYF. CDR3 coding DNA: TGCGCCAGCAGCCAAGATTTTGAGGGGGAGTCCCGGACCCAGTACTTC.

The chain couples TRBV10-3 to TRBJ1-4; D not certain. Germline values: CDR1 ENHRY, CDR2 SYGVKD. This CDR3 is built from 11 residues. V was cut by 8 bases and J by 7 bases, with 8 bases left in between. For the CDR3, the DNA is TGTGCCATCGGGGTCGGTGAAAAACTGTTTTTT. It translates to CAIGVGEKLFF.

The genes are TRBV29-1 and TRBJ1-2; D gene ambiguous. Germline V lookup: CDR1 SQVTM, CDR2 ANQGSEA. With 3 bases removed from V and 2 bases from J, the gap between germline ends came to 7 bases. The CDR3 runs to 12 residues. CDR3 residues: CSVDGFNYGYTF. DNA of the CDR3: TGCAGCGTTGATGGGTTCAACTATGGCTACACCTTC.

V usage is TRBV30 and J usage is TRBJ2-4; 10 bases are shared with TRBD2. The CDR3 totals 12 residues. From germline, CDR1 is GTSNPN and CDR2 SVGIG (reference sequence). With V trimmed by 4 bases and J by 6 bases, 0 bases remained unmatched. Here the CDR3 reads CAWTSGRNIQYF. In DNA form, the CDR3 reads TGTGCCTGGACTAGCGGGAGAAACATTCAGTACTTC. The full variable domain, in which reference TRBV30 and TRBJ2-4 provide the parts outside the CDR3, is SQTIHQWPATLVQPVGSPLSLECTVEGTSNPNLYWYRQAAGRGLQLLFYSVGIGQISSEVPQNLSASRPQDRQFILSSKKLLLSDSGFYLCAWTSGRNIQYFGAGTRLSVL.

The chain recombines TRBV6-6 with TRBJ1-2; D gene uncertain. Germline assignment: CDR1 MNHNY and CDR2 SVGAGI (reference sequence). This CDR3 is 15 amino acids long. The V end was cut by 0 bases, the J end by 1 base, with 9 bases between. DNA for the CDR3: TGTGCCAGCAGTTACTCGACGGCGGATAACTATGGCTACACCTTC. This codes for CASSYSTADNYGYTF.

In its sample, this clone was seen a few times. The rearrangement links TRBV30 to TRBJ1-1; D perhaps matches TRBD1 (5 bases). The V gene's germline CDR1 is GTSNPN and CDR2 SVGIG (reference sequence). V was clipped by 0 bases and J by 2 bases, with 7 bases between them. The CDR3 runs to 13 residues. The CDR3 sequence is CAWSVQANTEAFF. CDR3 DNA: TGTGCCTGGAGTGTACAGGCAAACACTGAAGCTTTCTTT.